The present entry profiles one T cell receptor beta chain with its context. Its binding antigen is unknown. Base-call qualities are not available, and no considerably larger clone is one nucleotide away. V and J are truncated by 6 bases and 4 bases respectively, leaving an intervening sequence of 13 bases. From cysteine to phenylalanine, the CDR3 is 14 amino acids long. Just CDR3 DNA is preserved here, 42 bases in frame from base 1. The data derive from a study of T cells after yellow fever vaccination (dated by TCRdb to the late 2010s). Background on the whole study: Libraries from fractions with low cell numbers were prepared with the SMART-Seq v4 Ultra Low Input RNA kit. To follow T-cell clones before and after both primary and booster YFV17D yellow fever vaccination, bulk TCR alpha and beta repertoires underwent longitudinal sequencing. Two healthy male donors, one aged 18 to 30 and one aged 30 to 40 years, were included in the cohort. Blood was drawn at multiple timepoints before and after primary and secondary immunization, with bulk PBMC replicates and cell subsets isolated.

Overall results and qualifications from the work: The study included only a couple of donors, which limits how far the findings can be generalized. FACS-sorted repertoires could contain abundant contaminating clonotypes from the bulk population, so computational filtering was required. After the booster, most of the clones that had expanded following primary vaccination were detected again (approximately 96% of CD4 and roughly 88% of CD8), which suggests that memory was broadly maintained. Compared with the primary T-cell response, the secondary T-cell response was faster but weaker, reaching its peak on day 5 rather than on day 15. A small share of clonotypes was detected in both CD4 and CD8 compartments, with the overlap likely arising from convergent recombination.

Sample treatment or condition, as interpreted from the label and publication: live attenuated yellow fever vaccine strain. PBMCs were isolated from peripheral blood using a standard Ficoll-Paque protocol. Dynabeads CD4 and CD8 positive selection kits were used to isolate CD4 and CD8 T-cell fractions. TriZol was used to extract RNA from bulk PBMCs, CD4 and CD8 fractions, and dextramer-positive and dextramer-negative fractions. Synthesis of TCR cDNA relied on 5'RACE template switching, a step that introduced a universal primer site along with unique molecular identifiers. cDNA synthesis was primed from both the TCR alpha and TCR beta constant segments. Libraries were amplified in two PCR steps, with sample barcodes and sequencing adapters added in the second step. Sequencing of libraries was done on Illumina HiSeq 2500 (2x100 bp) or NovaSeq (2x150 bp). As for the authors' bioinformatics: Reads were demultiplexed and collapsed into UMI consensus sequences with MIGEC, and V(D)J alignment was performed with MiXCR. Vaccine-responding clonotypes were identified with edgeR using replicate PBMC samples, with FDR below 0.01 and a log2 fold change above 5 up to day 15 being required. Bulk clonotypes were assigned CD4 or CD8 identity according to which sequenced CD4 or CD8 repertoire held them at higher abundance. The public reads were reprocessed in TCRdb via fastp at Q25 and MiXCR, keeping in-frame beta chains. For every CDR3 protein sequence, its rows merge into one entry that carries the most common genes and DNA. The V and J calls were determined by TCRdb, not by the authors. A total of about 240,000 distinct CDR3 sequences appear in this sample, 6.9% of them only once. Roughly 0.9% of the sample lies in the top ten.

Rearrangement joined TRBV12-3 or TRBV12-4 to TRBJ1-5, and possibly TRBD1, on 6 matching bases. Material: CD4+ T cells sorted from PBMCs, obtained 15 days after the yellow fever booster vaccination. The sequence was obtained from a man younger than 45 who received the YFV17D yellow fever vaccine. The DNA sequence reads TGTGCCAGCAGGCCGACAGGACCTAATCAGCCCCAGCATTTT. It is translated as CASRPTGPNQPQHF.